This TCR beta chain is drawn from a study of identifying expanded T cells in peripheral blood. TCRdb keeps only in-frame clones here, not all; method: immunoSEQ multiplex PCR. The sample shows more than 75,000 clones, almost 90% of them seen only once. V lost 0 bases and J lost 7, with 13 bases in between. CDR3 length: 16 residues. The germline CDR1 and CDR2 sequences are LGHNA and YNFKEQ. The chain carries TRBV4-2 and TRBJ1-6; no definite D call. The sample taken for sequencing was blood. The sequence derives from a person between 18 and 69 years old in good health. The CDR3 DNA sequence: TGTGCCAGCAGCCAAGAAGTGTGGCAGTACAATTCACCCCTCCACTTT. Protein sequence: CASSQEVWQYNSPLHF.